This TCR beta chain was sequenced in a study of chemoradiotherapy in HPV16-positive cancers. TCRdb keeps only in-frame clones here, not all; method: immunoSEQ multiplex PCR. Of fewer than 40,000 clones in the sample, 65% to 80% are singletons; the top ten hold about 5%. The CDR3 covers 16 residues. J gave up 1 base and V 0 bases, and 6 bases lay outside the gene matches. Germline CDR1 and CDR2: SGHDT and YYEEEE. Study-level points and caveats: HPV-specific T cells were functionally defined from only a couple of HPV16-positive patients.

About this clone itself: What it binds is unknown.

The receptor comes from a human donor with HPV-associated anogenital cancer. The input for sequencing was blood, taken from a patient who underwent chemoradiotherapy. The V call is TRBV5-6, the J call TRBJ1-1; 7 nucleotides align to TRBD1. CDR3 protein: CASSLGHRGGNTEAFF. DNA of the CDR3: TGTGCCAGCAGCTTGGGTCACAGGGGAGGGAACACTGAAGCTTTCTTT.